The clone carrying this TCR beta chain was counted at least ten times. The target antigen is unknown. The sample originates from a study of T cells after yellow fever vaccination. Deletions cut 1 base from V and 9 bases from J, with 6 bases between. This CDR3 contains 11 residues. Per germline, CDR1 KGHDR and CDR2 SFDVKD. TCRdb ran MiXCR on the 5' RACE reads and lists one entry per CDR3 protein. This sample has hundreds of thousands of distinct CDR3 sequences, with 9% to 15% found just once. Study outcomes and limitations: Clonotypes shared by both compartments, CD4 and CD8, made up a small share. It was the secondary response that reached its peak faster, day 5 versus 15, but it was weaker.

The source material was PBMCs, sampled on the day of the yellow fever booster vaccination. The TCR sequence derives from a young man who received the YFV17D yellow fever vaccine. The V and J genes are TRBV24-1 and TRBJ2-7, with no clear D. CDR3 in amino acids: CATSDFNMQYF. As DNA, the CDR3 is TGTGCCACCAGTGATTTCAATATGCAGTACTTC.